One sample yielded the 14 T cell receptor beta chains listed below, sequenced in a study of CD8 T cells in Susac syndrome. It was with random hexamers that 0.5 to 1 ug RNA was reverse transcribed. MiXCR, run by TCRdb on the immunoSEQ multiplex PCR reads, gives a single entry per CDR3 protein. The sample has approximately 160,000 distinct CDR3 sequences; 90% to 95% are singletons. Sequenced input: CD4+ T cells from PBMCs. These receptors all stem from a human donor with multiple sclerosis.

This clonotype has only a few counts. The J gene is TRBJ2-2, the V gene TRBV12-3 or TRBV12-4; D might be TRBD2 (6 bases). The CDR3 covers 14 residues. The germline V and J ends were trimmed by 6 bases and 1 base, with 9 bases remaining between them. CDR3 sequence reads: CASSLGGNTGELFF. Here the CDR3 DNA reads TGTGCCAGCAGCTTGGGGGGGAACACCGGGGAGCTGTTTTTT.

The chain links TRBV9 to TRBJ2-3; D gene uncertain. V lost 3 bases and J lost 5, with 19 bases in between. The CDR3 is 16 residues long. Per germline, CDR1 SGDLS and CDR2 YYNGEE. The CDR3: CASSEAAFGPGDTQYF. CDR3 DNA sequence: TGTGCCAGCAGCGAGGCGGCTTTCGGGCCGGGAGATACGCAGTATTTT.

DNA of the CDR3: TGCGCCAGCAGTCAATCGGAGACAGGGGGCACGTCCGAGACCCAGTACTTC. Its protein product is CASSQSETGGTSETQYF. The rearrangement uses TRBV23-1 and TRBJ2-5; 10 bases fit TRBD1. TRBV23-1 qualifies as an ORF whose function is uncertain. With V trimmed by 0 bases and J by 5 bases, 9 bases remained unmatched. CDR3 size: 17 residues.

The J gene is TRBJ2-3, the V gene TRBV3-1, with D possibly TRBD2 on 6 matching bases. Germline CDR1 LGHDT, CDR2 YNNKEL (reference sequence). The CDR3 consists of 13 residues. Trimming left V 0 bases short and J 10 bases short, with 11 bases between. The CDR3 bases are TGTGCCAGCAGCCAAGATAGGGGCGGGGCGCAGTATTTT. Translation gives CASSQDRGGAQYF.

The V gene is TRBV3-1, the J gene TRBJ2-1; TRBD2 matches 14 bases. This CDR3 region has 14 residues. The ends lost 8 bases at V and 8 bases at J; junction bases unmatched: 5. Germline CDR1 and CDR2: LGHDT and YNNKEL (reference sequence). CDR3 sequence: CASGGLAGGYEQFF. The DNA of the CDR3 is TGTGCCAGCGGTGGACTAGCGGGGGGTTATGAGCAGTTCTTC.

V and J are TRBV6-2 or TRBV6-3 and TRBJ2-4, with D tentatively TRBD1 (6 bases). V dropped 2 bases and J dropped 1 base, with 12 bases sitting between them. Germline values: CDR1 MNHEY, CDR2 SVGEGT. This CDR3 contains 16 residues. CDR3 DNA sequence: TGTGCCAGCAGTTACCTCCCGCAGGGGGCCAAAAACATTCAGTACTTC. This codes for CASSYLPQGAKNIQYF.

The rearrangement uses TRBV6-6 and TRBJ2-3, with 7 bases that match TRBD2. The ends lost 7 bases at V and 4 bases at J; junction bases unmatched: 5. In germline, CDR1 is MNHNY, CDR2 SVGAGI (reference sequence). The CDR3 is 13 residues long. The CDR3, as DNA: TGTGCCAGCACCCCGGGGGGAGCAGATACGCAGTATTTT. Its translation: CASTPGGADTQYF.

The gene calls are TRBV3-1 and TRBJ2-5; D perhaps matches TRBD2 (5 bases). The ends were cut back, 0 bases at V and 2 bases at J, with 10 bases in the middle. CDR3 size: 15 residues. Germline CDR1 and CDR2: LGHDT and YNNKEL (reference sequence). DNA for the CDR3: TGTGCCAGCAGCCAAGATTGGAGGTTTCAAGAGACCCAGTACTTC. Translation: CASSQDWRFQETQYF.

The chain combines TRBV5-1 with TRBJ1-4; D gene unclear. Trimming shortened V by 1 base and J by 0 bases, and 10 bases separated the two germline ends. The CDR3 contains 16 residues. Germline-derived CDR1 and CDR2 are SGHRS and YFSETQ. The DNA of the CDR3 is TGCGCCAGCAGCTTGACAGCCGTTACAACTAATGAAAAACTGTTTTTT. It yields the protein CASSLTAVTTNEKLFF.

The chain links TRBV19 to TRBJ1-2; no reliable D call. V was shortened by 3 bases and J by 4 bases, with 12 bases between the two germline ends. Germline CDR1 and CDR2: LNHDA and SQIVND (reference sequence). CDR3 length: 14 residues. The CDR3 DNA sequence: TGTGCCAGTAGTATCCCCAGCATGATCTATGGCTACACCTTC. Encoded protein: CASSIPSMIYGYTF.

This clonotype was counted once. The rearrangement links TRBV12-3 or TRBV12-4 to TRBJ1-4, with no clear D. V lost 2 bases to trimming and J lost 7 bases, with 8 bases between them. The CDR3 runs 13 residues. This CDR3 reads CASSLQRGEKLFF. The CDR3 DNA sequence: TGTGCCAGCAGTTTACAACGTGGTGAAAAACTGTTTTTT.

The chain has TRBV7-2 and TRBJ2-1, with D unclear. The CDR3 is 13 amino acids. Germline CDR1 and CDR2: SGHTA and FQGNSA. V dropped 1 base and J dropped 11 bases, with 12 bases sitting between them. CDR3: CASSLGSRQKQFF. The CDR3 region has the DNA TGTGCCAGCAGCTTAGGGTCTCGTCAAAAGCAGTTCTTC.

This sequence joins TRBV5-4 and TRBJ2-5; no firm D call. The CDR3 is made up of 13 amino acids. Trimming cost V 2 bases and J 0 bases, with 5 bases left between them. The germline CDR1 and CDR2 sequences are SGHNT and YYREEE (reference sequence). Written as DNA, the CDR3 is TGTGCCAGCAGCTTCCCCCACCAAGAGACCCAGTACTTC. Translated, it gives CASSFPHQETQYF.

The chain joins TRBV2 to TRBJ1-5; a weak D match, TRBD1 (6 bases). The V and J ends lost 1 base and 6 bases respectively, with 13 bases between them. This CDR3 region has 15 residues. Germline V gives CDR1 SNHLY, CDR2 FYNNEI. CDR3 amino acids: CASSEDRVGFQPQHF. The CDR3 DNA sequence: TGTGCCAGCAGTGAAGACAGGGTGGGATTTCAGCCCCAGCATTTT.